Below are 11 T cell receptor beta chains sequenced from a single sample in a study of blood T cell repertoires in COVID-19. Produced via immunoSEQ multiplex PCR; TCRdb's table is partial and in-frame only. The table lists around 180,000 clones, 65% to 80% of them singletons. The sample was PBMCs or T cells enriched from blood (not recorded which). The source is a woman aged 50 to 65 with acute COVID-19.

CDR3 sequence (DNA): TGTGCCAGCAGGGGGGGTGGTAGGGCCGGCTATGGCTACACCTTC. Translation gives CASRGGGRAGYGYTF. V usage is TRBV6-5 and J usage is TRBJ1-2, with D possibly TRBD1 on 5 matching bases. V lost 6 bases and J lost 4, with 18 bases in between. The CDR3 consists of 15 residues. The germline gives CDR1 MNHEY, CDR2 SVGAGI.

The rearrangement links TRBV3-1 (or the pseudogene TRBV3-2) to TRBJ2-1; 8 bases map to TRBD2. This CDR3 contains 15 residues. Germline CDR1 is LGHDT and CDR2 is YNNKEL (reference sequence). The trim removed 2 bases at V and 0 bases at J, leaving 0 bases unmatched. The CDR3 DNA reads TGTGCCAGCAGCCAAACTAGCGGCTCCTACAATGAGCAGTTCTTC. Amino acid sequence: CASSQTSGSYNEQFF.

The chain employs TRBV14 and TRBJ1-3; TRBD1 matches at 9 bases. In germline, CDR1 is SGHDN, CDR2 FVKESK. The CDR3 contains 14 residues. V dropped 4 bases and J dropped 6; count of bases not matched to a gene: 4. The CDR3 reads CASSPWTGVNTIYF. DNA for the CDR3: TGTGCCAGCAGCCCCTGGACAGGGGTAAACACCATATATTTT.

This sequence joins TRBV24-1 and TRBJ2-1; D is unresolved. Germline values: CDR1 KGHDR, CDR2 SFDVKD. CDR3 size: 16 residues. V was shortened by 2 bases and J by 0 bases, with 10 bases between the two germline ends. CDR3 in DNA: TGTGCCACCAGTGATTGGGCCGGTAGCTCCTACAATGAGCAGTTCTTC. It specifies CATSDWAGSSYNEQFF.

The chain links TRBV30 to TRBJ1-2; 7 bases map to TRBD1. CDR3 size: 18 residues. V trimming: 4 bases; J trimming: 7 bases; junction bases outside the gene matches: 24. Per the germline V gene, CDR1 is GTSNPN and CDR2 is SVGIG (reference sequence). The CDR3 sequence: CAWTSGSVEDRSIFGYTF. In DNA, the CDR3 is TGTGCCTGGACCTCAGGGTCGGTTGAGGACAGGAGTATTTTTGGCTACACCTTC.

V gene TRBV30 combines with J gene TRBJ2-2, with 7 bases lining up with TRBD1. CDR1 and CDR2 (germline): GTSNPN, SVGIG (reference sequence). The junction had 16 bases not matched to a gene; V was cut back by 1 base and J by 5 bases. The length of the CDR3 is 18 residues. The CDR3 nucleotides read TGTGCCTGGAGTGGTAAAAGACAGGGCTTCGGGGTGACCGGGGAGCTGTTTTTT. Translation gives CAWSGKRQGFGVTGELFF.

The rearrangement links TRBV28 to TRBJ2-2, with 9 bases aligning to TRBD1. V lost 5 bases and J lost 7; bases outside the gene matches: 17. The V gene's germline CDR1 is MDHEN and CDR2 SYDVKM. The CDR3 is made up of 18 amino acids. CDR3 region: CASSQPLGTGYLGGELFF. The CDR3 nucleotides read TGTGCCAGCAGTCAACCCCTGGGGACAGGGTACTTGGGCGGGGAGCTGTTTTTT.

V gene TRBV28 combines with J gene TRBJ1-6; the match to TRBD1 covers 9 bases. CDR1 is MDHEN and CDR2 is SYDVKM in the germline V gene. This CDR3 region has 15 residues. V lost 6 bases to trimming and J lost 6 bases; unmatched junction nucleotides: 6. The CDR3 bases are TGTGCCAGCAGACCGACAGGGGGGGGTAATTCACCCCTCCACTTT. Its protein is CASRPTGGGNSPLHF.

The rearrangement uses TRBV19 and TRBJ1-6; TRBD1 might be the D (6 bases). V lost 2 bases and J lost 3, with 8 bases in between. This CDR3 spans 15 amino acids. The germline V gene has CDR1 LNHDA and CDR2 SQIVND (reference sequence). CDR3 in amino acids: CASSIRDNYNSPLHF. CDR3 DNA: TGTGCCAGTAGTATACGGGACAACTATAATTCACCCCTCCACTTT.

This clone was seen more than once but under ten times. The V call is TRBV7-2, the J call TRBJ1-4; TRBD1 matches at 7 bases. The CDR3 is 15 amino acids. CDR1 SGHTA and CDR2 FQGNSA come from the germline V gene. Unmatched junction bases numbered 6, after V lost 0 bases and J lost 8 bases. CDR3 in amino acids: CASSLAGGKGEKLFF. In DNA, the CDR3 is TGTGCCAGCAGCTTAGCAGGGGGCAAGGGAGAAAAACTGTTTTTT.

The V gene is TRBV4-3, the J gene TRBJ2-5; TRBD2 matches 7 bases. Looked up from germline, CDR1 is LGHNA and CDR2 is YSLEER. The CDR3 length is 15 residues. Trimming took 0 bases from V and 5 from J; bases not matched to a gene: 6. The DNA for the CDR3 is TGCGCCAGCAGCCAAGATCGGACTAGGATGGAGACCCAGTACTTC. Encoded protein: CASSQDRTRMETQYF.